The TCR beta chain described here comes from a study of CD8+ T cells in alopecia areata (dated by TCRdb to 2016 to 2019). A note on the overall study: The treated patients took part in an open-label pilot trial in which moderate-to-severe alopecia areata was treated with oral tofacitinib at 5 to 10 mg twice daily. Biopsies were taken from tofacitinib-treated patients at baseline and at 4 and 24 weeks of treatment, and a later scalp biopsy was taken in several of the tofacitinib-treated patients. Tofacitinib was given for 6 to 18 months, followed by 6 months of follow-up off drug to assess delayed response and recurrence. Clonality in the scalp was compared among normal scalp (n=4), patchy alopecia areata scalp (n=8), and alopecia totalis/universalis scalp (n=8). RNA was obtained with the PAXgene miRNA kit for fixed scalp, the miRNeasy kit for PBMCs, and the RNeasy kit for mouse skin. TCRbeta CDR3 regions were amplified by immunoSEQ multiplex PCR with 35 Vbeta forward and 13 Jbeta reverse primers. The study used high-throughput TCRbeta sequencing to examine T cell clonal expansion in alopecia areata, in both the C3H/HeJ mouse model and human patients. In treated patients, disease severity was measured using the SALT score, which gives the percentage of scalp surface area affected. Scalp tissue and sorted CD4+ and CD8+ peripheral blood T cells from patchy and totalis/universalis alopecia areata patients and from healthy controls were covered by human TCRbeta sequencing. General conclusions and limits of the study: TCR sequences shared between patients were less clear than in mice, possibly partly because of HLA diversity in the patient population. Lesional scalp, especially in alopecia totalis/universalis, showed higher clonality and more expanded CD8+ clones than normal scalp, suggesting antigenic drive. Because the treated cohort was small and had only one nonresponder, larger studies are needed to examine links between baseline CD8+ expansion and response. Many expanded lesional clones persisted in scalp and blood during tofacitinib treatment, which may partly explain relapse after stopping treatment. Unlike mouse skin, where gammadelta T cells dominate, normal human skin contains resident alphabeta T cells that get sequenced too, which complicates analysis of the scalp TCR repertoire. With tofacitinib, both scalp clonality and the number of expanded CD8+ clones among the top 100 scalp clones went down significantly.

The library was prepared using the immunoSEQ multiplex PCR assay. For TCR sequencing, RNA was extracted from every sample and reverse transcribed into cDNA to serve as template. First-strand cDNA was synthesized using SuperScript III with a 2:1 mix of oligo-dT and random hexamers. A synthetic immune receptor repertoire was used to assess amplification bias, and residual bias was removed computationally. Concerning the study's data processing: Raw reads were preprocessed for error removal, and CDR3 was defined according to IMGT conventions as running from the conserved cysteine to phenylalanine. Clonality was computed as 1 minus the Shannon entropy, with the entropy normalized by log2 of the number of productive unique TCRs. Whether each scalp clone was CD4 or CD8 was inferred by checking scalp TCRbeta sequences against the CD4 and CD8 repertoires from sorted blood. This is the immuneACCESS table as TCRdb keeps it, with only in-frame sequences that have V and J called. A part of the clones is gone; compared with another copy, unresolved V genes explain less than half, and the rest is unexplained. V and J calls and clone size are those listed in that table; D and trimming were worked out from the DNA. The sample yields under 200,000 clones; 65% were counted once. The ten largest clonotypes hold approximately 0.91% of the sample.

This clone was seen a single time. This clone's antigen is unknown. No base-level quality is on record; no much larger clone is a single base apart. The meaning of the sample's time point label: about four weeks on oral tofacitinib. The meaning of the sample's treatment or condition label: oral pan-JAK inhibitor, 5-10 mg twice daily. From alopecia areata patients, peripheral blood was collected along with lesional scalp punch biopsies. PBMCs were separated by density centrifugation and stained for CD3, CD4 and CD8, after which CD4+ and CD8+ T cells were sorted on a FACSAria. Sequencing was performed on CD4+ T cells sorted from blood, taken at week 4, from a patient treated with tofacitinib. The sequence was obtained from a human donor with alopecia areata.

The CDR3 region has the sequence CASSNGLNSNQPQHF. The sequence in DNA is TGTGCCAGCAGTAATGGCCTGAATAGCAATCAGCCCCAGCATTTT. The chain uses TRBV6-5 and TRBJ1-5, with no D gene named confidently. Relative to germline, V is 5 bases shorter and J is 0 bases shorter, with 11 bases between their ends. Including the terminal cysteine and phenylalanine, the CDR3 comprises 15 residues. The entry retains the CDR3 DNA only, 45 bases that are in frame from base 1. CDR1 and CDR2 are drawn from the germline V gene: MNHEY, SVGAGI.